Sequencing of this T cell receptor (beta chain) was carried out in a study of CD8 T cells in Susac syndrome. Overall study findings and caveats: Only a relatively small number of individuals were included in the TCR sequencing and HLA analysis.

For this clonotype: Its antigen remains unknown.

V was trimmed by 0 bases and J by 4 bases, leaving 6 bases between them. This CDR3 contains 14 residues. Germline CDR1 is SGHDN and CDR2 is FVKESK. Roughly 0.45 to 1 ug RNA was reverse transcribed with random hexamers. TCRdb reprocessed the immunoSEQ multiplex PCR reads via MiXCR and lists one record per CDR3 protein. Among over 95,000 distinct CDR3 sequences listed, 92% were seen once. The sample comprised CD8+ T cells from PBMCs. The receptor comes from a human donor in good health. This sequence joins TRBV14 and TRBJ2-2, with D unclear. The CDR3 coding sequence is TGTGCCAGCAGCCAAGATGGGTTCACCGGGGAGCTGTTTTTT. This sequence encodes CASSQDGFTGELFF.